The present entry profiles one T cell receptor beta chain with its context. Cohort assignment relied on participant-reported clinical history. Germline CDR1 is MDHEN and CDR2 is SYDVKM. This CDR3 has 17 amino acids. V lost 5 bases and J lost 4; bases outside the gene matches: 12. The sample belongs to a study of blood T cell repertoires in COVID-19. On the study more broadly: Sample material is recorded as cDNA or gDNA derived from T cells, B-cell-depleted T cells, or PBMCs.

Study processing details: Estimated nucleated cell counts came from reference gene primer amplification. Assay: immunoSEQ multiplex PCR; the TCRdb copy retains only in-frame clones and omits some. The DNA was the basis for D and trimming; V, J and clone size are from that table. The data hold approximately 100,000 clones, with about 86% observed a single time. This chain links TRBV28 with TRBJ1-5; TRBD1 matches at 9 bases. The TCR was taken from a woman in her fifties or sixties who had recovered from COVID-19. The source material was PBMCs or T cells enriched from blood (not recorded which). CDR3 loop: CASSGQTGTGINQPQHF. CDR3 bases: TGTGCCAGCAGTGGCCAAACCGGGACAGGGATTAATCAGCCCCAGCATTTT.